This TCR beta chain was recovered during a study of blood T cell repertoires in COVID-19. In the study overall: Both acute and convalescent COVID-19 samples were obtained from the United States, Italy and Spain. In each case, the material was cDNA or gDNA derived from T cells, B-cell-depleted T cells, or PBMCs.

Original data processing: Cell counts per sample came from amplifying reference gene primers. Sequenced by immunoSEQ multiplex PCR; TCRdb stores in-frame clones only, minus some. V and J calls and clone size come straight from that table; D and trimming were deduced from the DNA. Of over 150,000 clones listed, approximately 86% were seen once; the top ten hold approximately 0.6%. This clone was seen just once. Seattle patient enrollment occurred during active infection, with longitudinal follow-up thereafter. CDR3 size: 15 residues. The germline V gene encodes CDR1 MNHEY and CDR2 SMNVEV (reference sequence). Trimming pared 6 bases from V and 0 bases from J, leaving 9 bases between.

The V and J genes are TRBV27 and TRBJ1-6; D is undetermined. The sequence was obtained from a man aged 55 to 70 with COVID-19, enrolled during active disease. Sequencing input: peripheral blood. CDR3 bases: TGTGCCAGCAGGTTACATAGCTCCTATAATTCACCCCTCCACTTT. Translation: CASRLHSSYNSPLHF.